This TCR beta chain was sequenced in a study of cytomegalovirus exposure and HLA in healthy donors (dated by TCRdb to about 2017). Context from the whole study: An earlier analysis of some 600 of the donors reported 276 Gb of sequence data and 117 million unique TCR beta sequences obtained from some 170 million T cells. The study was designed to test whether signatures of past pathogen exposure could be identified by cataloging public T cell receptors. Among the roughly 390 genotyped donors, about 85% belonged to the genetic ancestry cluster associated with self-reported Caucasian donors. Donor age, sex, ethnicity and CMV serostatus were collected together with the repertoire data. A separate validation cohort of about 110 different subjects was used in addition to the 666-subject first cohort. To predict cytomegalovirus infection status, the study combined high-throughput TCR immunosequencing, statistical association of individual TCRs with disease status, and machine learning. Class I and class II HLA loci were covered by the typing at four-digit resolution. The T cell repertoires of some 670 subjects were profiled by immunosequencing and related to cytomegalovirus serostatus. Roughly five DR-DQ haplotypes were treated as single units for association and clustering because of strong linkage in the cohort. In a later genetic analysis, genome-wide SNP genotypes for about 65% of the roughly 670 donors were used, and that subset was treated as a discovery cohort. Typing coverage varied by locus: roughly 629-640 donors for A, B, C, DRB1 and DQB1; 522 for DQA1; nearly 610 for DPA1; roughly 470 for DPB1. Among several hundred genotyped donors of the cohort, an average of around 250,000 unique TCR beta nucleotide sequences was sequenced per donor, of which about 18% were non-productive. Rather than using new phenotypic data, the later analysis identified candidate immune exposures from TCR beta sequences and from how often those sequences occurred across donors. An earlier analysis of fewer than 750 of the donors used high-throughput TCR beta sequencing to judge whether each TCR beta V gene segment behaved as functional or pseudogenic. An early release that covered fewer than 800 HLA-typed donors contained around 300 gigabases of sequencing data and about 84 million unique TCR sequences. Every discovery cohort repertoire had been produced on one sequencing platform. A later analysis re-examined previously published TCR beta repertoires from 600 to 700 donors and added high-resolution HLA genotyping to investigate patterns of TCR occurrence. What the research found in general, with its limitations: In this cohort, only TCR beta chains were sequenced, and detectable features were limited by the absence of alpha or paired-chain data. In vitro tests confirmed that a few of the cytomegalovirus-associated TCR beta chains recognize cytomegalovirus antigens. In the study, 164 TCR beta chains were listed as associated with cytomegalovirus. Across donors, most TCR sequences were observed very rarely, whereas some public TCRs were present in many individuals. The earlier analysis of 587 of the donors excluded some 15 rarely observed V segments, including chromosome 9 orphons, because counts were too low. In a later analysis, most CMV-associated TCR beta chains were found to appear HLA-restricted, with HLA associations seemingly driven largely by CMV exposure. CMV serostatus was the only immune exposure information available for the cohort. Roughly uniform sequencing depth across donors was assumed in presence/absence analyses, although this assumption may not hold. In both the original and validation cohorts, the classifier was reported to diagnose cytomegalovirus status with high specificity and sensitivity. Because some donors lacked HLA typing at each locus, the association tests relied only on the typed subset. It was suggested by the authors that the approach could potentially be generalized to other disease states and immunological phenotypes. Correlated functional status among segregating V segments might be attributable to linkage disequilibrium, but an unknown experimental factor could not be ruled out. At a false discovery rate of 0.05, a later analysis linked under 20,000 TCR beta sequences to specific HLA alleles. In a later analysis, HLA-associated TCR beta chains showed more clonal expansion and lower generation probabilities than non-associated chains that were equally common. A cluster of highly shared sequence variants was judged likely to be a technical artifact of the sequencing pipeline. Broadly in line with IMGT annotations, most TCR beta V segments showed up in productive rearrangements about 87% or about 30% of the time in an earlier analysis of 450 to 600 of the donors. Some IMGT-functional V segments, including TRBV6-2 and TRBV6-3, could not be distinguished by the 87-base-pair reads and were therefore excluded. According to a later analysis, TCR association rates differed among HLA loci, with DRB1 alleles showing the most associated TCRs and HLA-C alleles showing the fewest. When HLA alleles, especially DR and DQ, strongly co-occurred, TCR associations were difficult to assign to individual alleles. Several of the top co-occurrence clusters appeared to be linked to parvovirus B19, influenza, CMV and Epstein-Barr virus, according to a later analysis. A further reported finding was that TCR beta sequences accurately predicted the HLA-A and HLA-B alleles for most subjects in the first cohort. An association between a missense DCLRE1C variant and V-gene and J-gene trimming of TCR beta chains was found in a later genetic analysis and replicated in an independent cohort. Compared with the roughly 700-donor mean, donors in an Asian-associated ancestry cluster had fewer N-insertions in productive TCRs, according to a later genetic analysis.

Libraries were made using the immunoSEQ multiplex PCR assay. For the multiplex PCR, a mixture combining 60 forward primers for TCR Vbeta segments and 13 reverse primers for TCR Jbeta segments was used. The CDR3 region of rearranged TCR beta genes was amplified from genomic DNA with a multiplex PCR assay. On the Illumina HiSeq System, the amplified TCR beta libraries were sequenced as 87-base-pair reads. The authors processed their data as follows. Across the 600 to 700 repertoires, a later analysis counted around 80 million unique TCR beta chains, some 11 million of which were shared by at least two donors. To remove PCR and sequencing errors, raw reads were error-corrected and collapsed into unique sequences using a nearest-neighbor algorithm that merged closely related sequences. To assign V, D and J gene segments, CDR3 sequences were aligned to IMGT reference sequences. For a sequence to be retained, a match of at least six nucleotides to both a V gene segment and a J gene segment was required. A rearrangement was called productive if the CDR3 had no stop codons and remained in frame with V and J, and every other rearrangement was called non-productive. Following IMGT convention, CDR3 was defined as the stretch from the second conserved V-encoded cysteine up to the conserved J-encoded phenylalanine. Sequences without an unambiguous match to a single V gene segment were excluded from the earlier analysis of 450 to 750 of the donors. In an earlier analysis of 450 to 750 of the donors, a V segment was called functional when productive rearrangements were above 56.7%, and segregating when the standard deviation between donors exceeded 5%. A statistical classification framework was developed to diagnose cytomegalovirus status using the catalog of TCR beta chain sequences. In a later analysis, TCR nucleotide sequences were compared against IMGT/GENE-DB human TR gene sequences so that V and J genes could be assigned. The TCRdist pipeline was used in a later analysis to assign CDR3 sequences and most-parsimonious VDJ recombination scenarios. A later analysis defined each TCR beta chain by its CDR3 amino acid sequence plus V-gene family, and excluded reads lacking a unique V-gene family. To address suspected cross-contamination and a sequencing artifact, a later analysis removed 450 to 700 highly shared, low-generation-probability nucleotide sequences. In a later analysis, a clonal expansion index was calculated for each public chain from normalized within-repertoire ranks of inferred template counts. In a later analysis, generation probabilities were computed with a VDJ recombination model fitted to out-of-frame rearrangements, and the resulting probabilities were checked against IGoR. In a later analysis, hypergeometric tests were used to score TCR-TCR, TCR-HLA and TCR-CMV co-occurrence, with a repertoire-size bias correction applied to TCR pairs. False discovery rates were estimated in a later analysis by permuting HLA or CMV assignments 20 times. In a later analysis, co-occurring TCRs were grouped with DBSCAN, and TCRdist sequence similarity was added when clustering was performed within HLA-allele-positive subsets. Co-occurrence clustering excluded repertoires with fewer than 30,000 or more than 120,000 public chains, plus five with anomalous nucleotide sharing. Sourced from immuneACCESS, this table was stored by TCRdb with only in-frame sequences that have V and J called. A share of the clones is absent; for the studies checked, an unresolved V gene accounts for under half, and the remainder has no known explanation. V and J calls and clone size are those listed in that table; D and trimming were worked out from the DNA. This sample comprises over 100,000 clones, approximately 80% of them detected only once. 2.7% of the sample belongs to the ten largest clones.

V ends up 0 bases short and J 5 bases short, with an unmatched junction base count of 6. CDR1 LGHNA and CDR2 YSLEER are derived from the germline V gene. Including cysteine and phenylalanine, the CDR3 has 15 amino acids. CDR3 DNA is the only sequence kept; it has 45 bases, read in frame from the first base. The cohort consisted of hundreds of healthy bone marrow donors. At the time of sampling, all cohort members were nominally healthy, though unrecorded immune exposures were likely present. The donor was CMV seronegative and was included in the group of around 320 seronegative cohort members. A peripheral blood sample was collected from each donor, and TCR beta sequencing was performed on peripheral blood mononuclear cells. Genomic DNA was extracted from the blood cell samples with the Qiagen DNeasy Blood Extraction Kit. As regards this clone: Its antigen is still unknown. Base qualities are not at hand, and no much larger clone is one base apart.

The sample was PBMCs. The chain couples TRBV4-3 to TRBJ2-5; 7 central bases correspond to TRBD2. The receptor was derived from a female donor in good health and CMV-seronegative. The nucleotides read TGCGCCAGCAGCCAAGATCCTAGCGGCTTCGAGACCCAGTACTTC. Its product reads: CASSQDPSGFETQYF.